This T cell receptor beta chain was sequenced during a study of molecular identifiers for immune sequencing clone quantification. At least ten counts were recorded for this clonotype. The CDR3 is 13 amino acids. V lost 4 bases and J lost 7; bases outside the gene matches: 7. Per the germline V gene, CDR1 is SGHTS and CDR2 is YDEGEE. Libraries of naive CD8 cells were prepared from about 20,000 to 1,000,000 sorted cells using 10%, 30% or 50% RNA. Naive CD8 T cells, phenotype CD8+CD4-CCR7+CD45RA+, were sorted. A single record per CDR3 protein comes from TCRdb applying MiXCR to the PCR reads. This table has 40,000 to 50,000 distinct CDR3 sequences, over 15% appearing once.

V usage is TRBV5-8 and J usage is TRBJ2-7, with TRBD2 matching 8 bases. The sequenced sample was naive CD8+ T cells from blood, with Jurkat cell RNA spiked in. This sample's subset: FACS-sorted CD8+CD4-CCR7+CD45RA+ naive T cells. This sequence originates from a human donor in good health. Some libraries in this study had Jurkat cell RNA spiked in. The CDR3 sequence is CASSEGLAEEQYF. CDR3 nucleotides: TGTGCCAGCAGCGAAGGACTAGCTGAAGAGCAGTACTTC.